What follows are 27 T cell receptor beta chains derived from one specimen sequenced in a study of CD8 T cells in ankylosing spondylitis. Study-level results: One TCR beta motif, made up of roughly 8 highly homologous variants, appeared characteristic of ankylosing spondylitis blood.

No antigen is known for these receptors. TCRdb independently ran MiXCR on the 5' RACE reads; one entry per CDR3 protein. The sample records about 700,000 distinct CDR3 sequences, about 20% being singletons. Material: blood, either unsorted or a sorted T cell fraction (not recorded which). The receptor set was obtained from a male donor with ankylosing spondylitis.

This clonotype has a handful of counts. The chain combines TRBV29-1 with TRBJ2-3; 8 nucleotides agree with TRBD2. Germline V CDR1 and CDR2: SQVTM, ANQGSEA. This CDR3 has 15 residues. The V and J ends lost 7 bases and 0 bases, in that order; junction bases with no gene match: 9. Here the CDR3 reads CSAPGASGSTDTQYF. The CDR3 DNA follows: TGCAGCGCCCCAGGGGCTAGCGGGAGCACAGATACGCAGTATTTT.

The rearrangement joins TRBV24-1 to TRBJ2-1; D remains ambiguous. Trimming cost V 3 bases and J 9 bases, with 14 bases left between them. The germline V gene has CDR1 KGHDR and CDR2 SFDVKD. CDR3 length: 14 residues. The chain's CDR3 is CATSDGWLRSEQFF. The CDR3 DNA reads as TGTGCCACCAGTGATGGGTGGCTAAGGAGTGAGCAGTTCTTC.

The chain is built from TRBV7-2 and TRBJ2-5; 9 nucleotides line up with TRBD1. CDR3 length equals 15 residues. CDR1 and CDR2 (germline): SGHTA, FQGNSA. V was pared by 5 bases and J by 6 bases, with 10 bases of the junction left unmatched. The CDR3 is CASSTTGGAGKTQYF. Here the CDR3 DNA reads TGTGCCAGCAGCACTACAGGGGGCGCCGGGAAGACCCAGTACTTC. Variable domain in full (rest from reference TRBV7-2 and TRBJ2-5): GAGVSQSPSNKVTEKGKDVELRCDPISGHTALYWYRQSLGQGLEFLIYFQGNSAPDKSGLPSDRFSAERTGGSVSTLTIQRTQQEDSAVYLCASSTTGGAGKTQYFGPGTRLLVL.

The V and J genes are TRBV20-1 and TRBJ2-7; 9 bases are shared with TRBD1. The germline V gene encodes CDR1 DFQATT and CDR2 SNEGSKA (reference sequence). The CDR3 is 13 residues long. With V trimmed by 6 bases and J by 1 base, 4 bases remained unmatched. CDR3 nucleotides: TGCAGTGCCGGGGGACAGGGTTCCTACGAGCAGTACTTC. This gives the protein CSAGGQGSYEQYF.

This clonotype was seen only a few times. The genes are TRBV20-1 and TRBJ1-2; 8 bases agree with TRBD1. Germline loops: CDR1 DFQATT, CDR2 SNEGSKA (reference sequence). The V segment lost 3 bases and the J segment 7 bases; nucleotides outside the gene matches: 16. The CDR3 has 16 residues. The CDR3 is CSASSPAGQGARGYTF. In nucleotides, the CDR3 is TGCAGTGCTAGCTCACCTGCGGGGCAGGGGGCGCGTGGCTACACCTTC.

V is TRBV10-3 and J is TRBJ1-3; D gene unclear. V was trimmed by 5 bases and J by 0 bases, leaving 8 bases between them. In germline, CDR1 is ENHRY, CDR2 SYGVKD. The CDR3 consists of 14 residues. Here the CDR3 reads CAISRSSSGNTIYF. The DNA of the CDR3 is TGTGCCATCAGTCGGTCGAGCTCTGGAAACACCATATATTTT.

This clonotype was counted only a few times. CDR3 loop: CSAVQGSNQPQHF. The CDR3 DNA reads TGCAGTGCCGTACAGGGGAGCAATCAGCCCCAGCATTTT. V gene TRBV20-1 combines with J gene TRBJ1-5, with 7 bases matching TRBD1. V was pared by 6 bases and J by 1 base, with 3 bases of the junction left unmatched. The V gene's germline CDR1 is DFQATT and CDR2 SNEGSKA (reference sequence). The CDR3 has 13 residues.

This clonotype has just a few counts. The V gene is TRBV2, the J gene TRBJ1-5; D remains unclear. The ends were cut back, 6 bases at V and 0 bases at J, with 15 bases in the middle. The germline V gene encodes CDR1 SNHLY and CDR2 FYNNEI. The CDR3 covers 16 residues. The CDR3 loop reads CASRAERTYSNQPQHF. The CDR3 DNA is TGTGCCAGCAGGGCGGAAAGGACGTATAGCAATCAGCCCCAGCATTTT. Full variable domain (remainder filled in from reference TRBV2 and TRBJ1-5): EPEVTQTPSHQVTQMGQEVILRCVPISNHLYFYWYRQILGQKVEFLVSFYNNEISEKSEIFDDQFSVERPDGSNFTLKIRSTKLEDSAMYFCASRAERTYSNQPQHFGDGTRLSIL.

The genes are TRBV3-1 and TRBJ1-2, with D uncertain. V was shortened by 1 base and J by 4 bases, with 16 bases between the two germline ends. The CDR3 covers 16 residues. The germline gives CDR1 LGHDT, CDR2 YNNKEL (reference sequence). The CDR3 DNA is TGTGCCAGCAGCCAAGTCCCCCCTCCGGGAACCTATGGCTACACCTTC. Its translation is CASSQVPPPGTYGYTF.

This clonotype was observed a few times. CDR3 nucleotides: TGCGCCAGCAGCCAAGGGCCCTTGACAGATACGCAGTATTTT. This sequence encodes CASSQGPLTDTQYF. This rearrangement joins TRBV4-1 to TRBJ2-3, with D unresolved. Germline loops: CDR1 MGHRA, CDR2 YSYEKL. Trimming took 1 base from V and 3 from J, leaving 8 bases between them. CDR3 length: 14 amino acids.

Only a few counts were recorded for this clonotype. V is TRBV2 and J is TRBJ2-2, with 8 bases identical to TRBD2. V was pared by 6 bases and J by 1 base, with 4 bases of the junction left unmatched. The CDR3 sequence is 15 residues long. Germline CDR1 and CDR2: SNHLY and FYNNEI. The CDR3 here is CASRRTSGNTGELFF. The CDR3 DNA sequence: TGTGCCAGCAGGCGCACTAGCGGGAACACCGGGGAGCTGTTTTTT.

This chain uses TRBV7-2 with TRBJ1-5; no reliable D call. Germline assignment: CDR1 SGHTA and CDR2 FQGNSA. Trimming took off 0 bases at V and 0 bases at J, with 6 bases between the two ends. The length of the CDR3 is 15 residues. The CDR3 coding sequence is TGTGCCAGCAGCTTAGCGCGAAATAGCAATCAGCCCCAGCATTTT. Translation: CASSLARNSNQPQHF.

This clonotype came up a few times. The V gene is TRBV7-9, the J gene TRBJ1-2; a weak D match, TRBD1 (6 bases). Germline loops: CDR1 SEHNR, CDR2 FQNEAQ (reference sequence). The V gene lost 1 base and the J gene lost 8 bases, with 17 bases spanning the gap. The CDR3 length is 15 residues. CDR3 DNA: TGTGCCAGCAGCTTAGAGTTCGTCAACAGGGTCGGCTACACCTTC. Encoded protein: CASSLEFVNRVGYTF.

The chain joins TRBV5-1 to TRBJ2-7, with 12 bases aligning to TRBD1. Germline V lookup: CDR1 SGHRS, CDR2 YFSETQ. Trimming at V came to 3 bases and at J to 2 bases, leaving 0 bases not matched to a gene. The CDR3 runs to 14 residues. DNA of the CDR3: TGCGCCAGCAGCTGGGACAGGGGGCCCTACGAGCAGTACTTC. It translates to CASSWDRGPYEQYF.

This chain connects TRBV7-9 to TRBJ2-7, with TRBD2 matching 10 bases. The germline gives CDR1 SEHNR, CDR2 FQNEAQ (reference sequence). Losses at the gene ends were 5 bases for V and 2 bases for J; bases not matched to a gene: 9. The CDR3 has 16 residues. The CDR3 protein is CASSPRTSGIAYEQYF. CDR3 DNA sequence: TGTGCCAGCAGCCCAAGAACTAGCGGGATCGCCTACGAGCAGTACTTC.

The V call is TRBV20-1, the J call TRBJ1-2; D gene ambiguous. V shed 5 bases and J shed 1 base, with 8 bases lying between them. This CDR3 region has 12 residues. Germline CDR1 reads DFQATT; CDR2 reads SNEGSKA (reference sequence). The CDR3 loop is CSAPLSNYGYTF. The CDR3 DNA reads as TGCAGTGCTCCCCTTAGTAACTATGGCTACACCTTC.

V and J are TRBV28 and TRBJ2-2; 10 bases line up with TRBD2. The CDR3 is made up of 16 amino acids. Germline V CDR1 and CDR2: MDHEN, SYDVKM. V gave up 6 bases and J gave up 0 bases; unmatched junction bases: 4. The CDR3 loop is CASRKAGGPNTGELFF. CDR3 nucleotides: TGTGCCAGCAGGAAAGCGGGAGGGCCGAACACCGGGGAGCTGTTTTTT.

This clonotype was detected a few times. The rearrangement uses TRBV2 and TRBJ1-2; D gene ambiguous. This CDR3 has 12 amino acids. The ends were cut back, 5 bases at V and 6 bases at J, with 10 bases in the middle. Germline V gives CDR1 SNHLY, CDR2 FYNNEI. The CDR3 reads CASSRREHGYTF. DNA of the CDR3: TGTGCCAGCAGTCGCCGGGAGCATGGCTACACCTTC. The full variable domain, rest sourced from reference TRBV2 and TRBJ1-2, is EPEVTQTPSHQVTQMGQEVILRCVPISNHLYFYWYRQILGQKVEFLVSFYNNEISEKSEIFDDQFSVERPDGSNFTLKIRSTKLEDSAMYFCASSRREHGYTFGSGTRLTVV.

The chain joins TRBV4-1 to TRBJ1-4; D is unresolved. V shed 4 bases and J shed 4 bases, with 16 bases lying between them. Germline CDR1 reads MGHRA; CDR2 reads YSYEKL. The CDR3 totals 16 residues. CDR3 amino acids: CASSPVSRVGNEKLFF. The CDR3 DNA sequence: TGCGCCAGCAGCCCCGTTTCACGGGTCGGTAATGAAAAACTGTTTTTT.

The chain links TRBV12-3 or TRBV12-4 to TRBJ2-6; D might be TRBD2 (6 bases). Trimming removed 7 bases at V and 1 base at J, with 14 bases between. CDR3 length: 16 residues. CDR3 sequence: CASIGGAGSGANVLTF. The CDR3 bases are TGTGCCAGCATTGGCGGGGCGGGTTCTGGGGCCAACGTCCTGACTTTC.

This chain links TRBV3-1 with TRBJ1-1; D is undetermined. The CDR3 has 13 residues. Germline V gives CDR1 LGHDT, CDR2 YNNKEL (reference sequence). V lost 0 bases and J 5 bases, leaving 7 bases between the germline ends. The CDR3 region has the DNA TGTGCCAGCAGCCAAGAGGTCCAGACTGAAGCTTTCTTT. This sequence encodes CASSQEVQTEAFF.

In this sample, this clonotype turned up a few times. This sequence joins TRBV6-5 and TRBJ2-7; 7 bases agree with TRBD2. Germline CDR1 MNHEY, CDR2 SVGAGI. The CDR3 is made up of 15 amino acids. V lost 2 bases, J lost 2 bases, and 6 bases stayed unmatched. CDR3 in DNA: TGTGCCAGCAGTTACGCCACTAGCGCCACCTACGAGCAGTACTTC. Its protein is CASSYATSATYEQYF.

This clonotype has just a few counts. The chain employs TRBV5-1 and TRBJ2-6, with a weak D call TRBD2 (5 bases). The CDR3 extends over 17 amino acids. V lost 3 bases, J lost 0 bases, and 13 bases lay in between. Germline V lookup: CDR1 SGHRS, CDR2 YFSETQ. The CDR3 loop reads CASSYWWESSGANVLTF. The CDR3 DNA reads TGCGCCAGCAGCTATTGGTGGGAGAGCTCTGGGGCCAACGTCCTGACTTTC.

This clonotype came up once. The V and J genes are TRBV20-1 and TRBJ2-1; a weak D match, TRBD2 (6 bases). The V gene lost 3 bases and the J gene lost 0 bases, with 9 bases spanning the gap. Germline CDR1 DFQATT, CDR2 SNEGSKA (reference sequence). This CDR3 is 14 amino acids long. The DNA for the CDR3 is TGCAGTGCTAGCTTCGGGAGCTCCTACAATGAGCAGTTCTTC. Protein sequence: CSASFGSSYNEQFF.

The V gene is TRBV12-3 or TRBV12-4, the J gene TRBJ2-1, with 8 bases that match TRBD2. The CDR3 contains 16 residues. The ends lost 1 base at V and 6 bases at J; junction bases unmatched: 8. The CDR3 sequence is CASSLGGPGGGNEQFF. As DNA, the CDR3 is TGTGCCAGCAGTTTAGGGGGTCCGGGAGGGGGCAATGAGCAGTTCTTC.

The sample holds a few counts of this clonotype. V gene TRBV12-3 or TRBV12-4 combines with J gene TRBJ2-2; D uncertain. This CDR3 is built from 14 residues. V dropped 3 bases and J dropped 1 base, with 6 bases sitting between them. The CDR3 DNA follows: TGTGCCAGCAGTTTCCCGCTGAACACCGGGGAGCTGTTTTTT. This encodes CASSFPLNTGELFF.

This clonotype has a handful of counts. The chain uses TRBV27 and TRBJ2-7, with 7 bases fitting TRBD1. The trim removed 5 bases at V and 3 bases at J, leaving 7 bases unmatched. From germline, CDR1 is MNHEY and CDR2 SMNVEV (reference sequence). The CDR3 extends over 14 amino acids. The CDR3 protein is CASSRAGGYYEQYF. The CDR3 nucleotides read TGTGCCAGCAGTCGTGCAGGGGGTTACTACGAGCAGTACTTC.